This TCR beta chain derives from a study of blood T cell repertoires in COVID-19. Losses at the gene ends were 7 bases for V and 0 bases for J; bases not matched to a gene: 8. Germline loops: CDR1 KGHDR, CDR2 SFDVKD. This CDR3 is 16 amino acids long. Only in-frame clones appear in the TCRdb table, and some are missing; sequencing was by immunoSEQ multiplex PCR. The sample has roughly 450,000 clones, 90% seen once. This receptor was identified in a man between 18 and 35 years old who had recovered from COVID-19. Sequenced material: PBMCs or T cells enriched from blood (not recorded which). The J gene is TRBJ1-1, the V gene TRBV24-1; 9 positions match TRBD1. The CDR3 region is CATSWGQGEMNTEAFF. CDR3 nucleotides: TGTGCCACCAGCTGGGGACAGGGAGAAATGAACACTGAAGCTTTCTTT.